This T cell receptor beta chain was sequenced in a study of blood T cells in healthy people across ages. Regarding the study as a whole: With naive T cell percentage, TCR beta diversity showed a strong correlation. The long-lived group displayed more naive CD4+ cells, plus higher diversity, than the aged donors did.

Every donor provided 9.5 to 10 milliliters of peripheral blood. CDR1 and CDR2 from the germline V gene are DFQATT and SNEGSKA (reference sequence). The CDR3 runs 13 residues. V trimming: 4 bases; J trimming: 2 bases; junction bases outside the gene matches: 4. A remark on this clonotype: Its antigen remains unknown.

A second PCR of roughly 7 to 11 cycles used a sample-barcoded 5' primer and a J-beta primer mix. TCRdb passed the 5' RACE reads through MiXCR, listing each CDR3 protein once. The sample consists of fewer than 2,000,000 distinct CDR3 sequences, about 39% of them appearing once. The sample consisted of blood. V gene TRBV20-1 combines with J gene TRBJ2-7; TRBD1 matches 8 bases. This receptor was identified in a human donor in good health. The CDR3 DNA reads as TGCAGTGCTAAATTGACAGGGGCCTACGAGCAGTACTTC. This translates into CSAKLTGAYEQYF.